This T cell receptor (beta chain) is from a study of early T cells in non-severe SARS-CoV-2 infection. General study points: Comparison of clonotypes with VDJdb favored anti-spike CD8 responses while missing private and CD4 specificities.

TCRdb called the 5' RACE reads again in MiXCR, with one record for every CDR3 protein. The table lists tens of thousands of distinct CDR3 sequences, roughly 18% of them singletons. A remark on this clonotype: Antigen unknown.

V shed 3 bases and J 3 bases; nucleotides not matched to a gene: 1. CDR1 SGHAT and CDR2 FQNNGV come from the germline V gene. This CDR3 is 14 amino acids long. The rearrangement joins TRBV11-2 to TRBJ2-1, with 8 bases lining up with TRBD1. This TCR was sampled from an adult who was a healthcare worker with PCR-confirmed SARS-CoV-2 infection or an uninfected control (not recorded which). This material consisted of whole blood, taken at baseline. CDR3: CASSFTGGYNEQFF. DNA of the CDR3: TGTGCCAGCAGCTTTACAGGGGGCTACAATGAGCAGTTCTTC.